The clone carrying this TCR beta chain has a count of ten or more. A much larger clone is a single base away; this may be a read error. The data derive from a study of T cell repertoires in cytomegalovirus infection. MiXCR was run by TCRdb on the reads, yielding one entry per CDR3 protein. The sample holds roughly 500,000 distinct CDR3 sequences, approximately 15% seen once. The sample consisted of CD8+ T cells from PBMCs. The TCR was taken from a human donor in good health (CMV status not recorded). Some clones in this sample may be carry-over from other donors' samples.

CDR3 in amino acids: CASSVGRNTEAFF. DNA for the CDR3: TGTGCCAGCAGCGTAGGGCGGAACACTGAAGCTTTCTTT. The chain recombines TRBV9 with TRBJ1-1, with D unresolved. V shed 0 bases and J shed 1 base, with 4 bases lying between them. From germline, CDR1 is SGDLS and CDR2 YYNGEE. The CDR3 is 13 amino acids.